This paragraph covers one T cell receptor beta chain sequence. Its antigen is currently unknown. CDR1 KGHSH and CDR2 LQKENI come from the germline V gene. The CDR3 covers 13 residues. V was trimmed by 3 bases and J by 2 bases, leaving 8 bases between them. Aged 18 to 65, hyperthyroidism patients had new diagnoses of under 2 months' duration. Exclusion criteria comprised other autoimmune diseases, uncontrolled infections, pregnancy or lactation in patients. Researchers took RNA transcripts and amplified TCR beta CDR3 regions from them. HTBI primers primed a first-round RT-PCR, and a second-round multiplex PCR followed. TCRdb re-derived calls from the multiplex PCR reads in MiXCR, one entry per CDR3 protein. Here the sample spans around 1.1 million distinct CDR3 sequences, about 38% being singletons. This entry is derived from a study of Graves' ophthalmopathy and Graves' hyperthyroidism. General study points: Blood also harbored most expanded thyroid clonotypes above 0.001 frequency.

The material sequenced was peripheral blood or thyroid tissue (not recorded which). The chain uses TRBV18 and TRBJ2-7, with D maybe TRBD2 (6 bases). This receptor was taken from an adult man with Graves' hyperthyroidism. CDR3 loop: CASSPRLAYEQYF. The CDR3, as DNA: TGTGCCAGCTCACCGAGACTAGCCTACGAGCAGTACTTC.